These 12 T cell receptor beta chains share one sample of origin, sequenced in a study of T cell repertoires in cytomegalovirus infection. A single record per CDR3 protein comes from TCRdb applying MiXCR to the reads. This table has about 160,000 distinct CDR3 sequences, 17% appearing once. Sequencing used CD8+ T cells from PBMCs. These TCRs come from a human donor in good health (CMV status not recorded). Some clones in this sample may be carry-over from other donors' samples.

The V and J genes are TRBV7-6 and TRBJ2-7; 10 nucleotides align to TRBD1. The length of the CDR3 is 15 residues. Germline assignment: CDR1 SGHVS and CDR2 FNYEAQ. Trimming cost V 5 bases and J 3 bases; bases outside gene matches: 7. The CDR3 reads CASSPGTGAFYEQYF. CDR3 bases: TGTGCCAGCAGCCCAGGGACAGGGGCCTTCTACGAGCAGTACTTC. Supplemented by reference TRBV7-6 and TRBJ2-7, the full variable domain reads GAGVSQSPRYKVTKRGQDVALRCDPISGHVSLYWYRQALGQGPEFLTYFNYEAQQDKSGLPNDRFSAERPEGSISTLTIQRTEQRDSAMYRCASSPGTGAFYEQYFGPGTRLTVT.

There are a few counts of this clonotype. The chain joins TRBV6-2 or TRBV6-3 to TRBJ2-3; maybe TRBD2 (5 bases). The CDR3 is 13 amino acids. Germline CDR1 reads MNHEY; CDR2 reads SVGEGT. Deletions cut 4 bases from V and 4 bases from J, with 9 bases between. The CDR3 coding sequence is TGTGCCAGCAGTTGGAGGTCAGCAGATACGCAGTATTTT. This sequence encodes CASSWRSADTQYF.

This clonotype was seen only a few times. This sequence joins TRBV9 and TRBJ1-3; D may be TRBD1 (5 bases). Germline assignment: CDR1 SGDLS and CDR2 YYNGEE. CDR3 length equals 15 residues. V was shortened by 4 bases and J by 4 bases, with 15 bases between the two germline ends. CDR3: CASSPDGTEGNTIYF. The CDR3 DNA sequence: TGTGCCAGCAGCCCAGATGGGACGGAAGGAAACACCATATATTTT.

This clonotype has more than one count but fewer than ten. The chain uses TRBV2 and TRBJ2-1, with D maybe TRBD1 (5 bases). The CDR3 runs 15 residues. Germline values: CDR1 SNHLY, CDR2 FYNNEI. V lost 7 bases and J lost 5, with 18 bases in between. The chain's CDR3 is CASIGSWGSNNEQFF. CDR3 in DNA: TGTGCCAGCATTGGTTCGTGGGGCAGTAACAATGAGCAGTTCTTC.

J is TRBJ2-1 and V is TRBV2; TRBD1 or TRBD2 may be the D gene (5 bases each). This CDR3 is 17 amino acids long. V was pared by 6 bases and J by 1 base, with 19 bases between. Germline CDR1 and CDR2: SNHLY and FYNNEI. The CDR3 loop reads CASSALRDHGSYNEQFF. The CDR3 DNA sequence: TGTGCCAGCAGCGCGTTAAGGGACCATGGATCCTACAATGAGCAGTTCTTC.

V usage is TRBV7-3 and J usage is TRBJ2-1; 11 nucleotides match TRBD2. V lost 3 bases and J lost 8; bases outside the gene matches: 18. The CDR3 is 19 residues long. Germline loops: CDR1 SGHTA, CDR2 FQGTGA. The CDR3 reads CASSLFPLEIAGGDYEQFF. For the CDR3, the DNA is TGTGCCAGCAGCTTGTTCCCCTTGGAAATAGCGGGGGGGGACTATGAGCAGTTCTTC.

This clonotype came up a few times. The J gene is TRBJ2-7, the V gene TRBV20-1; unclear D gene. Trimming cost V 0 bases and J 0 bases, with 12 bases left between them. Germline V gene data show CDR1 as DFQATT and CDR2 as SNEGSKA (reference sequence). This CDR3 is 15 amino acids long. The CDR3 spells CSARERESSSYEQYF. The CDR3 DNA is TGCAGTGCTAGAGAAAGGGAATCCAGCTCCTACGAGCAGTACTTC.

J is TRBJ1-2 and V is TRBV7-9, with D perhaps matching TRBD1 (6 bases). The CDR3 runs 13 residues. From germline, CDR1 is SEHNR and CDR2 FQNEAQ (reference sequence). Trimming pared 7 bases from V and 4 bases from J, leaving 13 bases between. CDR3 nucleotide sequence: TGTGCCAGCACCGTGGGAGGGGGCTATGGCTACACCTTC. Encoded protein: CASTVGGGYGYTF.

The V and J genes are TRBV11-2 and TRBJ1-2; 8 bases agree with TRBD1. Germline CDR1 reads SGHAT; CDR2 reads FQNNGV. V shed 8 bases, J shed 1 base, and the junction held 3 bases outside the gene matches. This CDR3 region has 13 residues. The CDR3 DNA is TGTGCCAGCGGACAGGGTTTTAACTATGGCTACACCTTC. It yields the protein CASGQGFNYGYTF.

This clonotype was counted a few times. The chain has TRBV5-1 and TRBJ2-1; the D gene could be TRBD1 or TRBD2 (6 bases each). Per germline, CDR1 SGHRS and CDR2 YFSETQ. Trimming removed 5 bases at V and 8 bases at J, with 20 bases between. The length of the CDR3 is 15 residues. This CDR3 is CASRTLARGVDEQFF. The CDR3 nucleotides read TGCGCCAGCAGGACACTAGCTAGGGGGGTCGATGAGCAGTTCTTC.

J is TRBJ1-4 and V is TRBV4-1; D gene uncertain. The germline CDR1 and CDR2 sequences are MGHRA and YSYEKL. Trimming took off 1 base at V and 7 bases at J, with 4 bases between the two ends. The CDR3 runs to 12 residues. This CDR3 reads CASSQGFEKLFF. The CDR3 region has the DNA TGCGCCAGCAGCCAAGGTTTTGAAAAACTGTTTTTT.

The V and J genes are TRBV12-3 or TRBV12-4 and TRBJ2-5; TRBD2 agrees at 8 bases. CDR3 length equals 19 residues. V was pared by 2 bases and J by 5 bases, with 19 bases of the junction left unmatched. The CDR3 is CASSLQLQGTSGSWETQYF. In DNA form, the CDR3 reads TGTGCCAGCAGTTTACAGCTGCAGGGGACAAGCGGGAGCTGGGAGACCCAGTACTTC.